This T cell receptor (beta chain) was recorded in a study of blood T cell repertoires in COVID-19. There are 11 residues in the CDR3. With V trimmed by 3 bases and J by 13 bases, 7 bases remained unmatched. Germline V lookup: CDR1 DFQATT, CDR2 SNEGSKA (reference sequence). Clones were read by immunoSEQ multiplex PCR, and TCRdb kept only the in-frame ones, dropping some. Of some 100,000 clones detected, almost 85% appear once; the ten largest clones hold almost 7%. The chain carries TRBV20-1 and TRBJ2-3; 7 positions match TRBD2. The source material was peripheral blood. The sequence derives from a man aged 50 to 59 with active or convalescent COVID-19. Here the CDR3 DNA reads TGCAGTGCTAGCAGCGGACTAGTGAAGTATTTT. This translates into CSASSGLVKYF.